This T cell receptor (beta chain) was profiled in a study of CD8 T cells in Susac syndrome. In this sample, this clonotype turned up once. V lost 2 bases and J lost 4; bases outside the gene matches: 4. CDR1 is LNHDA and CDR2 is SQIVND in the germline V gene (reference sequence). The CDR3 consists of 15 residues. RNA was extracted with the RNeasy kit, and a quantity of about 0.5 to 1 ug was reverse transcribed using random hexamers. TCRdb called the immunoSEQ multiplex PCR reads again in MiXCR, with one record for every CDR3 protein. The data hold over 100,000 distinct CDR3 sequences, with roughly 95% observed a single time.

The sequenced sample consisted of CD4+ T cells from PBMCs. The origin of this receptor is a human donor in good health. V is TRBV19 and J is TRBJ1-5; 8 bases are shared with TRBD1. In DNA form, the CDR3 reads TGTGCCAGTAGTATATCCAGGGGGCGGAATCAGCCCCAGCATTTT. It specifies CASSISRGRNQPQHF.